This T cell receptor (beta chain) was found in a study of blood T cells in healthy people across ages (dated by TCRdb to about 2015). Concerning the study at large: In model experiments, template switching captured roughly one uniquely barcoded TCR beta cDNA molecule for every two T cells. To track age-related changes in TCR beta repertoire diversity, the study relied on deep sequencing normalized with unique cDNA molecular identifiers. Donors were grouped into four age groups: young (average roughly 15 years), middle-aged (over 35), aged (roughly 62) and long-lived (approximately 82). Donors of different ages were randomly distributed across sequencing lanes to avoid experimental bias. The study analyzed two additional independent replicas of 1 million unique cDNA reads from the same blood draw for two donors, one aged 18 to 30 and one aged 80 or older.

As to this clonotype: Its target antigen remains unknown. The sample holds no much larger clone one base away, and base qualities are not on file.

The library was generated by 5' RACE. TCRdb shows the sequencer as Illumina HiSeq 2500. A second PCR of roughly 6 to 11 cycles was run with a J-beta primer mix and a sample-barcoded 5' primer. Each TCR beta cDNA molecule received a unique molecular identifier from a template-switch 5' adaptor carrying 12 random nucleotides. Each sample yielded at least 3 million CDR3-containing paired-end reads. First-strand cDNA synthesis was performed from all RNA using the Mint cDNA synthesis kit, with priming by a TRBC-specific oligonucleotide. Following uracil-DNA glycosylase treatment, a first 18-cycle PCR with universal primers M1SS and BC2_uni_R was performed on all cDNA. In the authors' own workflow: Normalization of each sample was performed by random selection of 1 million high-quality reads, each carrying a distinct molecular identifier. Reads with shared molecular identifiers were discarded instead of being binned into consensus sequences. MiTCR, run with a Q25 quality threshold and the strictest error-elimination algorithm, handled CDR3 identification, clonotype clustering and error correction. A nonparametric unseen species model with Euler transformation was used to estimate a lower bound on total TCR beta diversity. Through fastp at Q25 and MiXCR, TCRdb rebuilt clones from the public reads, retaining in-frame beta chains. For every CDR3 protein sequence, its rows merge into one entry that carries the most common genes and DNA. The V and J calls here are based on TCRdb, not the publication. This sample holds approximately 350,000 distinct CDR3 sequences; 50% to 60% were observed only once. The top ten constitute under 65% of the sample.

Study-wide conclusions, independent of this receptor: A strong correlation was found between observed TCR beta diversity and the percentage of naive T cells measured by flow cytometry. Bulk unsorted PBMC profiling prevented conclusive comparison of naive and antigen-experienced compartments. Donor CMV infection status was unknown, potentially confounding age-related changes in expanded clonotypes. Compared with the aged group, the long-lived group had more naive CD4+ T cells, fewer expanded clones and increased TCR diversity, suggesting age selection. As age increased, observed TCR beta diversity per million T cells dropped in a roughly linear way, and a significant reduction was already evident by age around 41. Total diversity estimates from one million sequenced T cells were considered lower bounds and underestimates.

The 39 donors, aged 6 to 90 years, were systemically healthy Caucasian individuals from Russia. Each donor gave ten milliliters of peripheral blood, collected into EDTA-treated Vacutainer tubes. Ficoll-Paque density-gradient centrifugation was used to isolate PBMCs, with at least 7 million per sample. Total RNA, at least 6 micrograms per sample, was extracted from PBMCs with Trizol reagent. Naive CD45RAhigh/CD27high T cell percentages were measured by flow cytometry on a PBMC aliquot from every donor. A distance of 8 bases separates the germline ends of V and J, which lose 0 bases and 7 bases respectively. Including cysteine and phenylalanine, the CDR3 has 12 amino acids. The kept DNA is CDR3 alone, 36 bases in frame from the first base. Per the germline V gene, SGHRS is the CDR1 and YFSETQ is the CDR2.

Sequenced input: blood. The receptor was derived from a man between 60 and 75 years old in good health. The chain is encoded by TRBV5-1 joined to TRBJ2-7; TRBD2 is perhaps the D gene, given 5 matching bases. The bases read TGCGCCAGCAGCTTGGATAGCGATGAGCAGTACTTC. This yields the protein CASSLDSDEQYF.